What follows are 24 T cell receptor beta chains derived from one specimen sequenced in a study of OX40 agonist ivuxolimab in advanced cancers. Data came from immunoSEQ multiplex PCR; TCRdb stores just in-frame clones and leaves some out. The table lists over 55,000 clones, 85% to 90% of them singletons. This sample comprised CD4+ or CD8+ T cells sorted from blood, obtained in a trial of the OX40 agonist ivuxolimab. The receptors originated from an adult with an advanced solid tumor such as melanoma, head and neck, liver or kidney cancer.

The CDR3 reads CASSFLSTRMNTEAFF. CDR3 DNA sequence: TGTGCCAGCAGCTTCCTAAGTACCCGGATGAACACTGAAGCTTTCTTT. V usage is TRBV5-5 and J usage is TRBJ1-1; D is unclear. CDR1 SGHKS and CDR2 YYEKEE come from the germline V gene (reference sequence). The CDR3 has 16 amino acids. Trimming took off 2 bases at V and 0 bases at J, with 14 bases between the two ends.

This chain connects TRBV5-1 to TRBJ2-3; a weak D match, TRBD2 (5 bases). V lost 4 bases and J 0 bases, leaving 9 bases between the germline ends. The CDR3 length is 14 residues. Germline lookup yields CDR1 SGHRS and CDR2 YFSETQ. As DNA, the CDR3 is TGCGCCAGCAGCCCCGGAGGAAGCACAGATACGCAGTATTTT. Encoded protein: CASSPGGSTDTQYF.

This clone was seen a single time. The chain links TRBV5-1 to TRBJ2-7; 7 nucleotides match TRBD1. Trimming took 1 base from V and 6 from J; bases not matched to a gene: 4. Per the germline V gene, CDR1 is SGHRS and CDR2 is YFSETQ. The CDR3 is 13 residues long. DNA for the CDR3: TGCGCCAGCAGCTTGTCGACAGGGTCCGAGCAGTACTTC. The encoded protein is CASSLSTGSEQYF. The complete variable domain, with remaining parts taken from reference TRBV5-1 and TRBJ2-7, reads KAGVTQTPRYLIKTRGQQVTLSCSPISGHRSVSWYQQTPGQGLQFLFEYFSETQRNKGNFPGRFSGRQFSNSRSEMNVSTLELGDSALYLCASSLSTGSEQYFGPGTRLTVT.

This chain's CDR3 is CSTGGLATTDTQYF. CDR3 sequence (DNA): TGCAGCACGGGAGGGCTAGCGACCACAGATACGCAGTATTTT. V and J are TRBV29-1 and TRBJ2-3, with 8 bases aligning to TRBD2. In germline, CDR1 is SQVTM, CDR2 ANQGSEA. This CDR3 comprises 14 residues. V was clipped by 8 bases and J by 2 bases; unmatched bases: 9.

In this sample, this clone turned up once. The chain couples TRBV15 to TRBJ1-1, with D possibly being TRBD1 (5 bases). Germline CDR1 and CDR2: LNHNV and YYDKDF (reference sequence). V was clipped by 0 bases and J by 3 bases, with 11 bases between them. The CDR3 is 15 amino acids. The CDR3 sequence: CATSRDRGADTEAFF. The CDR3 DNA is TGTGCCACCAGCAGAGATAGGGGAGCGGACACTGAAGCTTTCTTT.

J is TRBJ2-2 and V is TRBV2, with a tentative D call TRBD2 (5 bases). This CDR3 comprises 15 residues. Trimming removed 2 bases from V and 4 bases from J, with 11 bases in between. CDR1 is SNHLY, CDR2 FYNNEI, per germline. CDR3 coding DNA: TGTGCCAGCAGTGAAAGGGAGACGTTCACCGGGGAGCTGTTTTTT. Protein sequence: CASSERETFTGELFF.

The J gene is TRBJ1-1, the V gene TRBV2, with TRBD1 as a possible D gene (5 bases). The germline V gene encodes CDR1 SNHLY and CDR2 FYNNEI. The CDR3 runs to 13 residues. V lost 7 bases, J lost 1 base, and 10 bases lay in between. The CDR3 nucleotides read TGTGCCAGCACTGCAGGGTGGAACACTGAAGCTTTCTTT. It is translated as CASTAGWNTEAFF.

The chain uses TRBV5-1 and TRBJ2-1, with D possibly TRBD2 on 5 matching bases. V lost 4 bases and J lost 1, with 12 bases in between. The germline V gene has CDR1 SGHRS and CDR2 YFSETQ. This CDR3 spans 15 amino acids. This CDR3 reads CASSPTRGSYNEQFF. The CDR3, as DNA: TGCGCCAGCAGCCCAACACGGGGTTCCTACAATGAGCAGTTCTTC.

This clone was counted only a few times. The chain carries TRBV2 and TRBJ2-1, with D perhaps TRBD2 (6 bases). Per germline, CDR1 SNHLY and CDR2 FYNNEI. The CDR3 has 13 residues. Trimming removed 5 bases from V and 2 bases from J, with 7 bases in between. The CDR3 DNA sequence: TGTGCCAGCAGTAGACTAGCCTACAATGAGCAGTTCTTC. It translates to CASSRLAYNEQFF.

This clone was counted once. This chain uses TRBV10-1 with TRBJ2-3; 10 bases match TRBD1. The CDR3 spans 16 residues. V lost 2 bases and J lost 5; bases outside the gene matches: 7. CDR1 is WNHNN, CDR2 SYGVQD, per germline (reference sequence). The CDR3 reads CASSEGQGGDQDTQYF. CDR3 DNA: TGCGCCAGCAGTGAGGGACAGGGGGGGGATCAAGATACGCAGTATTTT.

The chain uses TRBV11-1 and TRBJ2-2; D remains ambiguous. The V end was cut by 0 bases, the J end by 0 bases, with 11 bases between. From germline, CDR1 is SGHAT and CDR2 FQDESV (reference sequence). The length of the CDR3 is 17 residues. CDR3 amino acids: CASSLARSGANTGELFF. Written as DNA, the CDR3 is TGTGCCAGCAGCTTAGCCAGGTCAGGCGCGAACACCGGGGAGCTGTTTTTT. Looking up the rest from reference TRBV11-1 and TRBJ2-2 gives the full variable domain: EAEVAQSPRYKITEKSQAVAFWCDPISGHATLYWYRQILGQGPELLVQFQDESVVDDSQLPKDRFSAERLKGVDSTLKIQPAELGDSAMYLCASSLARSGANTGELFFGEGSRLTVL.

The CDR3 nucleotides are TGTGCCAGCAGCGTGACAGGGAGTATGAATTCACCCCTCCACTTT. Its translation is CASSVTGSMNSPLHF. The chain is built from TRBV9 and TRBJ1-6; 7 bases map to TRBD1. With 2 bases clipped from V and 7 bases from J, the junction kept 6 bases outside the gene matches. CDR3 length: 15 residues. From germline, CDR1 is SGDLS and CDR2 YYNGEE.

The V call is TRBV5-1, the J call TRBJ1-2; D unclear. V shed 0 bases and J shed 8 bases, with 17 bases lying between them. This CDR3 is built from 15 residues. CDR1 and CDR2 (germline): SGHRS, YFSETQ. The CDR3 DNA follows: TGCGCCAGCAGCTTGGAACCCGACAACAAGGAGGGCTACACCTTC. Translation gives CASSLEPDNKEGYTF.

The CDR3 spells CASSLYRGEEETQYF. CDR3 sequence (DNA): TGCGCCAGCAGCTTGTATCGGGGGGAGGAAGAGACCCAGTACTTC. The rearrangement links TRBV5-1 to TRBJ2-5; 7 bases fit TRBD2. V lost 1 base to trimming and J lost 3 bases; unmatched junction nucleotides: 6. The CDR3 consists of 15 residues. Germline V gene lookup returns CDR1 SGHRS and CDR2 YFSETQ.

V and J are TRBV7-3 and TRBJ2-1; TRBD1 matches 8 bases. The CDR3 loop spans 14 amino acids. With 5 bases clipped from V and 8 bases from J, the junction kept 8 bases outside the gene matches. Germline V gene lookup returns CDR1 SGHTA and CDR2 FQGTGA. This chain's CDR3 is CASSPIHRGDEQFF. DNA for the CDR3: TGTGCCAGCAGCCCTATCCACAGGGGGGATGAGCAGTTCTTC.

This clone was seen a few times. The V gene is TRBV9, the J gene TRBJ2-2; D might be TRBD2 (5 bases). V was pared by 0 bases and J by 5 bases, with 17 bases between. This CDR3 has 17 amino acids. Germline V gene lookup returns CDR1 SGDLS and CDR2 YYNGEE. As DNA, the CDR3 is TGTGCCAGCAGCGTAGGAGCCACTAGAGGAATTACCGGGGAGCTGTTTTTT. Translated, it gives CASSVGATRGITGELFF.

This clone has just one count. The chain couples TRBV5-4 to TRBJ2-1, with D unresolved. The CDR3 is 13 amino acids. V was cut by 4 bases and J by 4 bases, with 9 bases left in between. Germline-derived CDR1 and CDR2 are SGHNT and YYREEE (reference sequence). The CDR3 bases are TGTGCCAGCAGCCGGCAGGAGTACAATGAGCAGTTCTTC. Protein: CASSRQEYNEQFF.

The chain links TRBV10-3 to TRBJ2-4, with TRBD2 as a possible D gene (7 bases). The length of the CDR3 is 15 residues. V gave up 5 bases and J gave up 5 bases, with 16 bases separating them. Germline loops: CDR1 ENHRY, CDR2 SYGVKD. The CDR3: CAISPAGARENIQYF. Written as DNA, the CDR3 is TGTGCCATCAGTCCCGCGGGGGCCAGGGAAAACATTCAGTACTTC.

This chain joins TRBV10-1 and TRBJ1-1; possible D gene TRBD1, 6 bases. The germline V gene has CDR1 WNHNN and CDR2 SYGVQD (reference sequence). V was shortened by 3 bases and J by 7 bases, with 15 bases between the two germline ends. The CDR3 consists of 14 residues. The CDR3 DNA reads TGCGCCAGCAGTGAAGTGGGGGGGGCGGGTGAAGCTTTCTTT. Protein sequence: CASSEVGGAGEAFF.

The chain carries TRBV5-4 and TRBJ2-5; 8 positions match TRBD2. The CDR3 has 15 residues. CDR1 and CDR2 (germline): SGHNT, YYREEE (reference sequence). The V and J ends lost 0 bases and 9 bases, in that order; junction bases with no gene match: 10. The CDR3 DNA sequence: TGTGCCAGCAGCTTGGAATCGGGGGGGGGCGTGGCCCAGTACTTC. Protein product: CASSLESGGGVAQYF. The full variable domain, its missing parts supplied by reference TRBV5-4 and TRBJ2-5, is ETGVTQSPTHLIKTRGQQVTLRCSSQSGHNTVSWYQQALGQGPQFIFQYYREEENGRGNFPPRFSGLQFPNYSSELNVNALELDDSALYLCASSLESGGGVAQYFGPGTRLLVL.

The J gene is TRBJ2-7, the V gene TRBV18, with TRBD2 matching over 13 bases. CDR1 is KGHSH and CDR2 is LQKENI in the germline V gene. CDR3 length: 17 amino acids. V lost 3 bases, J lost 0 bases, and 5 bases stayed unmatched. CDR3 in DNA: TGTGCCAGCTCACCCTCGGGACTAGCGGGGAGCTCCTACGAGCAGTACTTC. Protein product: CASSPSGLAGSSYEQYF.

The V and J genes are TRBV5-1 and TRBJ2-6; D ambiguous. Germline values: CDR1 SGHRS, CDR2 YFSETQ. The germline V and J ends were trimmed by 3 bases and 0 bases, with 13 bases remaining between them. CDR3 size: 17 residues. CDR3 in amino acids: CASSSSPPRSGANVLTF. Written as DNA, the CDR3 is TGCGCCAGCAGCTCGTCTCCACCCCGCTCTGGGGCCAACGTCCTGACTTTC.

By its share, this clone is medium-sized. The J gene is TRBJ2-2, the V gene TRBV10-1; D call uncertain. Germline lookup yields CDR1 WNHNN and CDR2 SYGVQD (reference sequence). Trimming shortened V by 4 bases and J by 5 bases, and 11 bases separated the two germline ends. This CDR3 region has 14 residues. The CDR3 here is CASSALTRTGELFF. CDR3 DNA: TGCGCCAGCAGTGCCCTAACACGAACCGGGGAGCTGTTTTTT.

This clone appeared a single time. V is TRBV27 and J is TRBJ2-5; D gene ambiguous. Germline assignment: CDR1 MNHEY and CDR2 SMNVEV (reference sequence). This CDR3 has 16 residues. V was trimmed by 3 bases and J by 7 bases, leaving 21 bases between them. The CDR3 bases are TGTGCCAGCAGTTTCGGAAATCCGGGCCATCGGGTGACCCAGTACTTC. Residues: CASSFGNPGHRVTQYF.